This TCR beta chain emerged from a study of cytotoxic CD8 clonotypes in ibrutinib-treated CLL. The overall study: The cohort had around 10 relapsed/refractory and approximately 14 treatment-naive patients, around 18 IGHV unmutated. Whole-study findings and limits: With treatment, public clonotypes, which were uncommon, either contracted or remained stable.

The V gene lost 1 base and the J gene lost 1 base, with 15 bases spanning the gap. The germline CDR1 and CDR2 sequences are SEHNR and FQNEAQ (reference sequence). This CDR3 is built from 17 residues. Deep sequencing aimed at 1 in 200,000 to 1 in 1 million T cells' resolution. Some clones are missing from TCRdb's copy, which holds only in-frame ones; the method was immunoSEQ multiplex PCR. The data show over 100,000 clones, approximately 83% seen once. Frozen PBMC stocks contributed roughly 2.1 micrograms of genomic DNA to the TCR beta libraries. Comments on this clone: Antigen unknown.

The sequenced sample was PBMCs, obtained after 24 months of ibrutinib treatment. V and J are TRBV7-9 and TRBJ2-3, with a possible D match to TRBD1 (6 bases). This receptor was taken from a human donor with chronic lymphocytic leukemia. In nucleotides, the CDR3 is TGTGCCAGCAGCTTAGAATCCAGGGGCAAGGGCACAGATACGCAGTATTTT. Its translation is CASSLESRGKGTDTQYF.